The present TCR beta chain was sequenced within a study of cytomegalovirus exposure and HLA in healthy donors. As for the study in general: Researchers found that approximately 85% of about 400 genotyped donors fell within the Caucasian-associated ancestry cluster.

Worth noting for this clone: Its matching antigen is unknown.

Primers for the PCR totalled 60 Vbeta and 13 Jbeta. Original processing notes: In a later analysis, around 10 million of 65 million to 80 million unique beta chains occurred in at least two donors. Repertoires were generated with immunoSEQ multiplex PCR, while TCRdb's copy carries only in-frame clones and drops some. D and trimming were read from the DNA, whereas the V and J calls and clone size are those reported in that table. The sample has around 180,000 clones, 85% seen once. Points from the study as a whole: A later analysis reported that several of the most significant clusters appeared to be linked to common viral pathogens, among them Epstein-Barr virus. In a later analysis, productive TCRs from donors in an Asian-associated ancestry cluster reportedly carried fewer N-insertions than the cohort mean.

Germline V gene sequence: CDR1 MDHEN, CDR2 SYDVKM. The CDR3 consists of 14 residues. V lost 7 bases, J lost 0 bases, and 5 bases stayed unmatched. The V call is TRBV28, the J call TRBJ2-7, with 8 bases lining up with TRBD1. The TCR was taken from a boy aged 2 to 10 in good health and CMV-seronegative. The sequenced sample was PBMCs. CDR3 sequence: CASTRTGNSYEQYF. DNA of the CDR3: TGTGCCAGCACCCGGACAGGGAACTCCTACGAGCAGTACTTC.